Below, 5 T cell receptor beta chains from the same sample are listed, as sequenced in a study of blood T cell repertoires in COVID-19. The repertoire was sequenced with immunoSEQ multiplex PCR; TCRdb's copy has only in-frame clones and lacks some. There are around 300,000 clones in the sample; roughly 90% occur only once, and more than 7.5% lies in the top ten. Material for sequencing was peripheral blood. The receptors were sampled from a young man with active or convalescent COVID-19.

This clone was detected a few times. The chain joins TRBV6-4 to TRBJ2-1; 10 bases are shared with TRBD2. The CDR3 is 15 amino acids. Germline CDR1 reads MRHNA; CDR2 reads SNTAGT. After removal of 3 bases from V and 8 bases from J, the junction contained 7 bases not matched to a gene. CDR3 DNA sequence: TGTGCCAGCAGTGATCAAGCGGGGGGGCCCGATGAGCAGTTCTTC. This encodes CASSDQAGGPDEQFF.

The V gene is TRBV4-1, the J gene TRBJ2-7, with 14 bases that match TRBD2. CDR3 length: 15 residues. Trimming took 4 bases from V and 5 from J; bases not matched to a gene: 4. Germline lookup yields CDR1 MGHRA and CDR2 YSYEKL. The CDR3 DNA reads as TGCGCCAGCAGCCCAGTGGGACTAGCGGGGGACGAGCAGTACTTC. Protein: CASSPVGLAGDEQYF.

Worth noting for this clone: This specimen includes other DNA sequences encoding the same CDR3. The chain recombines TRBV9 with TRBJ1-1; tentatively, D is TRBD1 (5 bases). CDR3 length: 14 amino acids. CDR1 SGDLS and CDR2 YYNGEE come from the germline V gene. V dropped 1 base and J dropped 2 bases, with 9 bases sitting between them. The DNA of the CDR3 is TGTGCCAGCAGCGTACAGGGAGGAAACACTGAAGCTTTCTTT. Its protein is CASSVQGGNTEAFF. Full variable domain (outside the CDR3, taken from reference TRBV9 and TRBJ1-1): DSGVTQTPKHLITATGQRVTLRCSPRSGDLSVYWYQQSLDQGLQFLIQYYNGEERAKGNILERFSAQQFPDLHSELNLSSLELGDSALYFCASSVQGGNTEAFFGQGTRLTVV.

The chain recombines TRBV12-3 or TRBV12-4 with TRBJ1-2; D ambiguous. The CDR3 length is 12 residues. The V end was cut by 3 bases, the J end by 8 bases, with 10 bases between. CDR3 amino acids: CASSFTSLGYTF. As DNA, the CDR3 is TGTGCCAGCAGTTTTACATCCTTGGGCTACACCTTC.

The chain joins TRBV6-5 to TRBJ2-1; a possible D gene is TRBD2 (5 bases). The CDR3 contains 14 residues. V lost 2 bases to trimming and J lost 8 bases, with 13 bases between them. Germline V gene data show CDR1 as MNHEY and CDR2 as SVGAGI. CDR3 DNA sequence: TGTGCCAGCAGTTACGCTAGCATGTGGGATGAGCAGTTCTTC. It yields the protein CASSYASMWDEQFF.